The rows below give T cell receptor beta chains drawn from one sample of a study of cytomegalovirus exposure and HLA in healthy donors. Clones were sequenced by immunoSEQ multiplex PCR, and TCRdb holds only the in-frame ones, with some missing. The data contain about 120,000 clones, roughly 8.6% of them singletons. The sequenced sample consisted of PBMCs. Every receptor here comes from a woman in her 40s in good health and CMV-seropositive. Both conserved end residues are part of each CDR3. Fields, in order: clone size, D gene, V gene, J gene, CDR3 DNA, CDR3 protein. A D gene is named only where the DNA matches it firmly. Expanded clones get a size class; other rows say once, few or many, or leave the size out.

abundance: many; d_gene: TRBD1; v_gene: TRBV2; j_gene: TRBJ2-2; CDR3nt: TGTGCCAGCAAGGGAACAGGGGGAGCGAACACCGGGGAGCTGTTTTTT; CDR3aa: CASKGTGGANTGELFF
abundance: few; d_gene: TRBD1; v_gene: TRBV7-3; j_gene: TRBJ1-1; CDR3nt: TGTGCCAGCAGCCCTATAGGGCAGGGGGCAGGGGACACTGAAGCTTTCTTT; CDR3aa: CASSPIGQGAGDTEAFF
abundance: few; d_gene: TRBD1; v_gene: TRBV28; j_gene: TRBJ1-2; CDR3nt: TGTGCCAGCAGTCCCCGGACAGGGACTGGGGGCTACACCTTC; CDR3aa: CASSPRTGTGGYTF
abundance: few; d_gene: TRBD2; v_gene: TRBV28; j_gene: TRBJ2-1; CDR3nt: TGTGCCAGCAGTTACTTGGGGACTAGCGGCCACAGCTCCTACAATGAGCAGTTCTTC; CDR3aa: CASSYLGTSGHSSYNEQFF
abundance: -; d_gene: -; v_gene: TRBV28; j_gene: TRBJ1-5; CDR3nt: TGTGCCAGCAGTTTGCCCCCGGGGAGCAATCAGCCCCAGCATTTT; CDR3aa: CASSLPPGSNQPQHF
abundance: few; d_gene: -; v_gene: TRBV27; j_gene: TRBJ1-1; CDR3nt: TGTGCCAGCAGTTTGCGGTTTAACACTGAAGCTTTCTTT; CDR3aa: CASSLRFNTEAFF
abundance: -; d_gene: -; v_gene: TRBV6-5; j_gene: TRBJ1-6; CDR3nt: TGTGCCAGCAGTTACGAGATCTCCTATAATTCACCCCTCCACTTT; CDR3aa: CASSYEISYNSPLHF
abundance: -; d_gene: -; v_gene: TRBV19; j_gene: TRBJ1-4; CDR3nt: TGTGCCAGTAGTATAGTTACGGGAGCAACTAATGAAAAACTGTTTTTT; CDR3aa: CASSIVTGATNEKLFF
abundance: -; d_gene: -; v_gene: TRBV6-6; j_gene: TRBJ1-1; CDR3nt: TGTGCCAGCAGTTACTCTTTTAGGAACACTGAAGCTTTCTTT; CDR3aa: CASSYSFRNTEAFF
abundance: few; d_gene: -; v_gene: TRBV6-5; j_gene: TRBJ2-5; CDR3nt: TGTGCCAGCAGTTCCCCCCGTGCCCCGGGACACTTTACCCAGTACTTC; CDR3aa: CASSSPRAPGHFTQYF
abundance: few; d_gene: -; v_gene: TRBV4-1; j_gene: TRBJ1-5; CDR3nt: TGCGCCAGCAGCCAAGGAGAGTTAAGCAATCAGCCCCAGCATTTT; CDR3aa: CASSQGELSNQPQHF
abundance: few; d_gene: -; v_gene: TRBV5-4; j_gene: TRBJ2-1; CDR3nt: TGTGCCAGCAGCCGATCCGGGATCTACAATGAGCAGTTCTTC; CDR3aa: CASSRSGIYNEQFF
abundance: -; d_gene: TRBD1; v_gene: TRBV10-1; j_gene: TRBJ1-4; CDR3nt: TGCGCCAGCAGTCGACAGGGAGAGAGTGAAAAACTGTTTTTT; CDR3aa: CASSRQGESEKLFF
abundance: -; d_gene: TRBD1; v_gene: TRBV2; j_gene: TRBJ1-1; CDR3nt: TGTGCCAGCAGTGAAGCGCCGGACAGGGACACTGAAGCTTTCTTT; CDR3aa: CASSEAPDRDTEAFF
abundance: medium-sized; d_gene: TRBD1; v_gene: TRBV30; j_gene: TRBJ1-1; CDR3nt: TGTGCCTGGGACAGGGTTAACACTGAAGCTTTCTTT; CDR3aa: CAWDRVNTEAFF
abundance: -; d_gene: -; v_gene: TRBV5-8; j_gene: TRBJ2-7; CDR3nt: TGTGCCAGCAGCTCAGTTGGTGCAGGAGGCAACTACGAGCAGTACTTC; CDR3aa: CASSSVGAGGNYEQYF
abundance: -; d_gene: TRBD2; v_gene: TRBV5-3; j_gene: TRBJ2-2; CDR3nt: TGTGCCAGAAGGATCGGGACTAGCGGGGGGGCGGCCGGGGAGCTGTTTTTT; CDR3aa: CARRIGTSGGAAGELFF